These T cell receptor beta chains were read from a single sample in a study of cytomegalovirus exposure and HLA in healthy donors. Assay: immunoSEQ multiplex PCR; the TCRdb copy retains only in-frame clones and omits some. The data hold 110,000 to 150,000 clones, with 60% to 80% observed a single time. Sequences were obtained from PBMCs. These receptors all stem from a female donor in good health and CMV-seronegative. The CDR3 runs from the conserved cysteine through the conserved F or W. The D gene is left open where the match is weak. Size tells how often a clone was seen (once, few, many) or the class of an expanded clone, and some rows leave it out.

CDR3 | DNA | J | size | D | V
CASSIDGRYNEQFF | TGTGCCAGTAGTATAGACGGGAGATACAATGAGCAGTTCTTC | TRBJ2-1 | - | - | TRBV19
CASSQAGTTGGQYF | TGTGCCAGCAGCCAAGCCGGGACTACAGGCGGGCAGTACTTC | TRBJ2-7 | - | TRBD2 | TRBV7-8
CASIGSGGEAYEQYF | TGTGCCAGCATTGGATCGGGGGGGGAAGCCTACGAGCAGTACTTC | TRBJ2-7 | few | TRBD2 | TRBV6-5
CASSNPITGNTEAFF | TGTGCCAGCAGCAACCCGATCACAGGGAACACTGAAGCTTTCTTT | TRBJ1-1 | - | - | TRBV5-6
CAWGDRGQPQHF | TGTGCCTGGGGGGACAGGGGGCAGCCCCAGCATTTT | TRBJ1-5 | - | TRBD1 | TRBV30
CASSLTRGSSYEQYF | TGTGCCAGCAGCTTAACTCGGGGGAGCTCCTACGAGCAGTACTTC | TRBJ2-7 | once | - | TRBV7-3
CASNLETGLGEKLFF | TGTGCCAGCAATCTAGAGACAGGGCTGGGAGAAAAACTGTTTTTT | TRBJ1-4 | - | TRBD1 | TRBV7-2
CASSADLRDTYYEQYF | TGTGCCAGCAGCGCCGATCTCCGGGACACCTACTACGAGCAGTACTTC | TRBJ2-7 | - | - | TRBV7-8
CASSPAGGQLDEQYF | TGTGCCAGCAGCCCTGCCGGCGGACAGCTCGACGAGCAGTACTTC | TRBJ2-7 | - | - | TRBV11-3
CASSHPGQGDYEQYF | TGTGCCAGCAGCCATCCAGGACAGGGGGACTACGAGCAGTACTTC | TRBJ2-7 | - | TRBD1 | TRBV4-2
CASSERGGKGYNEQFF | TGTGCCAGCAGTGAAAGGGGAGGGAAGGGGTACAATGAGCAGTTCTTC | TRBJ2-1 | - | TRBD2 | TRBV6-1
CAIRNSGTGGSGANVLTF | TGTGCCATCAGGAATTCCGGGACAGGGGGCTCTGGGGCCAACGTCCTGACTTTC | TRBJ2-6 | - | TRBD1 | TRBV10-3
CASRLRSGSSYEQYF | TGCGCCAGCAGACTTAGGAGCGGGAGTTCCTACGAGCAGTACTTC | TRBJ2-7 | - | TRBD2 | TRBV5-1
CSSSLGVNTGELFF | TGTTCCAGCAGCTTAGGAGTGAACACCGGGGAGCTGTTTTTT | TRBJ2-2 | - | - | TRBV7-9
CASSSTGNEKLFF | TGTGCCAGCAGTTCCACGGGGAATGAAAAACTGTTTTTT | TRBJ1-4 | - | - | TRBV6-5
CASSDRQGAREQYF | TGTGCCAGCAGTGATCGACAGGGGGCGAGAGAGCAGTACTTC | TRBJ2-7 | - | TRBD1 | TRBV6-1
CAIKSGTEAYEQYF | TGTGCCATCAAGTCCGGGACAGAGGCCTACGAGCAGTACTTC | TRBJ2-7 | - | TRBD1 | TRBV10-3
CASSLGTGGGIQYF | TGTGCCAGCAGCTTAGGGACAGGGGGTGGTATCCAGTACTTC | TRBJ2-5 | few | TRBD1 | TRBV11-2
CASSPLLAQATDTQYF | TGTGCCAGCAGCCCCCTTCTAGCGCAGGCCACAGATACGCAGTATTTT | TRBJ2-3 | - | - | TRBV7-6
CASSLAVLGVRYF | TGCGCCAGCAGCTTGGCTGTTCTCGGAGTTAGGTACTTC | TRBJ2-7 | - | - | TRBV5-1
CASSLPAPRQGNGYTF | TGTGCCAGCAGTTTACCCGCTCCGAGACAGGGGAACGGCTACACCTTC | TRBJ1-2 | - | TRBD1 | TRBV27
CASSLREGTYEQYF | TGTGCCAGCAGTTTACGAGAGGGAACCTACGAGCAGTACTTC | TRBJ2-7 | - | - | TRBV27
CASSVQLAGRDEQYF | TGTGCCAGCAGCGTACAGCTAGCGGGACGCGACGAGCAGTACTTC | TRBJ2-7 | - | TRBD2 | TRBV9
CASSLIEAGTDTQYF | TGCGCCAGCAGCTTGATAGAAGCGGGCACAGATACGCAGTATTTT | TRBJ2-3 | - | - | TRBV5-1
CASSVGTSATYEQYF | TGTGCCAGCAGCGTAGGGACTAGCGCAACCTACGAGCAGTACTTC | TRBJ2-7 | - | TRBD2 | TRBV7-3
CASSLDRGNEQFF | TGTGCCAGCAGCTTAGACAGGGGCAATGAGCAGTTCTTC | TRBJ2-1 | - | TRBD1 | TRBV7-3
CASSLNPIAGVNTGELFF | TGCGCCAGCAGCTTGAACCCAATAGCGGGGGTGAACACCGGGGAGCTGTTTTTT | TRBJ2-2 | - | TRBD2 | TRBV5-1
CASSERASGDGEQYF | TGCGCCAGCAGTGAGAGAGCTAGCGGGGACGGGGAGCAGTACTTC | TRBJ2-7 | - | TRBD2 | TRBV10-1
CASSGEILGNTIYF | TGTGCCAGCAGTGGTGAGATACTCGGAAACACCATATATTTT | TRBJ1-3 | few | - | TRBV6-1
CAWLEFTEAFF | TGTGCCTGGTTAGAATTCACTGAAGCTTTCTTT | TRBJ1-1 | - | - | TRBV30
CASSEDPPGTSGANVLTF | TGTGCCAGCAGTGAAGATCCTCCAGGAACATCTGGGGCCAACGTCCTGACTTTC | TRBJ2-6 | - | - | TRBV6-1
CASSPMRPEAFF | TGTGCCAGCAGCCCAATGAGGCCTGAGGCTTTCTTT | TRBJ1-1 | - | - | TRBV28
CASNLGGRGQYEQYF | TGTGCCAGCAATCTAGGGGGCAGGGGGCAATACGAGCAGTACTTC | TRBJ2-7 | - | TRBD1 | TRBV7-2
CASSVRDRDRTPLHF | TGTGCCAGTAGTGTCCGGGACAGGGATAGGACACCCCTCCACTTT | TRBJ1-6 | - | TRBD1 | TRBV19
CASSQTTGGNTEAFF | TGTGCCAGCAGCCAGACGACAGGGGGGAACACTGAAGCTTTCTTT | TRBJ1-1 | - | TRBD1 | TRBV5-4
CASSGLAFTDTQYF | TGTGCCAGCAGCGGACTAGCCTTCACAGATACGCAGTATTTT | TRBJ2-3 | once | TRBD2 | TRBV7-8
CSALYLNEQFF | TGCAGTGCTCTATATCTCAATGAGCAGTTCTTC | TRBJ2-1 | - | - | TRBV20-1
CASSAADSANYGYTF | TGCGCCAGCAGTGCAGCGGACAGTGCTAACTATGGCTACACCTTC | TRBJ1-2 | - | - | TRBV10-2
CASSQGSGMRVLNTEAFF | TGCGCCAGCAGCCAAGGATCCGGGATGCGAGTCCTGAACACTGAAGCTTTCTTT | TRBJ1-1 | few | - | TRBV4-1
CASSPDTF | TGTGCCAGCAGCCCAGACACCTTC | TRBJ1-2 | - | - | TRBV9
CASTLMGSRTNQPQHF | TGTGCCAGTACCTTGATGGGTAGCCGAACGAATCAGCCCCAGCATTTT | TRBJ1-5 | - | - | TRBV19
CSVDVGGDQPQHF | TGCAGCGTAGACGTTGGGGGGGATCAGCCCCAGCATTTT | TRBJ1-5 | few | - | TRBV29-1
CASSSPGLAFNEQYF | TGTGCCAGCAGTTCTCCGGGACTAGCGTTCAACGAGCAGTACTTC | TRBJ2-7 | - | TRBD2 | TRBV28
CATSRDLRGFEQYF | TGTGCCACCAGCAGAGATCTACGGGGGTTCGAGCAGTACTTC | TRBJ2-7 | - | - | TRBV15
CASSPHGRQETQYF | TGTGCCAGCAGCCCCCATGGCAGACAAGAGACCCAGTACTTC | TRBJ2-5 | - | - | TRBV28
CACSSGTRSYNEQFF | TGTGCCTGCTCTAGCGGGACAAGGTCCTACAATGAGCAGTTCTTC | TRBJ2-1 | - | TRBD2 | TRBV30
CASSPGVSYEQYF | TGTGCCAGCAGCCCTGGAGTCTCCTACGAGCAGTACTTC | TRBJ2-7 | - | - | TRBV27
CASSPDTSGREDTQYF | TGTGCCAGCTCACCGGACACTAGCGGGAGGGAAGATACGCAGTATTTT | TRBJ2-3 | few | TRBD2 | TRBV18
CASSLVGDNVPTNYGYTF | TGTGCCAGCAGTTTAGTGGGGGACAACGTCCCGACCAACTATGGCTACACCTTC | TRBJ1-2 | - | - | TRBV27
CASRPGQGADTQYF | TGTGCCAGCCGACCGGGACAGGGGGCTGATACGCAGTATTTT | TRBJ2-3 | - | TRBD1 | TRBV27
CASSLGLGFTTDTQYF | TGCGCCAGCAGCTTGGGACTAGGGTTTACCACAGATACGCAGTATTTT | TRBJ2-3 | - | - | TRBV5-1
CAGSVSWGTNEKLFF | TGTGCCGGCAGTGTTAGTTGGGGCACTAATGAAAAACTGTTTTTT | TRBJ1-4 | - | - | TRBV6-1
CASRLGGLSTEAFF | TGTGCCAGCAGGTTGGGGGGGCTGTCGACTGAAGCTTTCTTT | TRBJ1-1 | - | - | TRBV28
CASSVDLGQGIGGYTF | TGTGCCAGCAGCGTAGATTTGGGCCAGGGGATCGGTGGCTACACCTTC | TRBJ1-2 | - | - | TRBV9
CATAPLTSGYEQYF | TGTGCCACGGCCCCCCTAACTAGCGGCTACGAGCAGTACTTC | TRBJ2-7 | - | TRBD2 | TRBV10-3
CASSFVNYGYTF | TGTGCCAGCAGTTTCGTAAACTATGGCTACACCTTC | TRBJ1-2 | once | - | TRBV28
CASSPPTPAETQYF | TGTGCCAGCAGCCCGCCCACCCCCGCGGAGACCCAGTACTTC | TRBJ2-5 | few | - | TRBV7-9
CASSFGDRATDTQYF | TGTGCCAGCAGCTTTGGGGACAGGGCCACAGATACGCAGTATTTT | TRBJ2-3 | - | TRBD1 | TRBV5-4
CASSARQEAFF | TGTGCCAGCAGTGCGCGACAGGAAGCTTTCTTT | TRBJ1-1 | few | - | TRBV6-5